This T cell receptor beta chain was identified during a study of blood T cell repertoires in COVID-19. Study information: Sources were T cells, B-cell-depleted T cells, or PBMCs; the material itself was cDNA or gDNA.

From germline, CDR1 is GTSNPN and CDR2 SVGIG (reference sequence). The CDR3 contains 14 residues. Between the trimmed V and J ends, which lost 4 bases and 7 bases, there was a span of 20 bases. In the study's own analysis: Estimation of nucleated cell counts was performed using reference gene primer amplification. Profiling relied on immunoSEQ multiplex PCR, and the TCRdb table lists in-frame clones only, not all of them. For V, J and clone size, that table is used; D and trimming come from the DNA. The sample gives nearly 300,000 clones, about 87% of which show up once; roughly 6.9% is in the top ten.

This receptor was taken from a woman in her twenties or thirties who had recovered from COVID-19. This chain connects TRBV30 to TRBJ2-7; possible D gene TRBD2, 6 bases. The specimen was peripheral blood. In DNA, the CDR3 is TGTGCCTGGATCGGGACTGCACCTGAGGGGGAGCAGTACTTC. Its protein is CAWIGTAPEGEQYF.